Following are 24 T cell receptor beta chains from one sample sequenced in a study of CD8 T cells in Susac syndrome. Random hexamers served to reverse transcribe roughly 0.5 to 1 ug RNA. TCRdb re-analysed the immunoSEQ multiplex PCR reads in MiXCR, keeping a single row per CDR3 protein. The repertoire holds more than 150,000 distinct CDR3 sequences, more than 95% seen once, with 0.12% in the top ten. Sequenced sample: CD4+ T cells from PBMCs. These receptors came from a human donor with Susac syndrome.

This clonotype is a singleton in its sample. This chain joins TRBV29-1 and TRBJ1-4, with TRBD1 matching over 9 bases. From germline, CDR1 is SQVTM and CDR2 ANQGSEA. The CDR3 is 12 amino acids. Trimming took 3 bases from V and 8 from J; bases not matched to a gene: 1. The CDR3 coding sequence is TGCAGCGTTGACGGACAGGGGGAAAAACTGTTTTTT. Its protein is CSVDGQGEKLFF.

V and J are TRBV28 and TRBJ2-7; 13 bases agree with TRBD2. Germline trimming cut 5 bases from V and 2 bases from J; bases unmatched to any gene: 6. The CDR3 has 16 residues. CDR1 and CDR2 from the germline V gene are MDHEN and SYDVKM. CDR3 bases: TGTGCCAGCAGTGGGACTAGCGGGATTAGAACCTACGAGCAGTACTTC. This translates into CASSGTSGIRTYEQYF.

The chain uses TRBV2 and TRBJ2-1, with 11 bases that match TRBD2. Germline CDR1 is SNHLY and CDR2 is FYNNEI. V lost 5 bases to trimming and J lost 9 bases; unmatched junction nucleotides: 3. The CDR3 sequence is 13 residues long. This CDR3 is CASSLTSGIEQFF. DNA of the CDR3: TGTGCCAGCAGTCTGACTAGCGGGATTGAGCAGTTCTTC.

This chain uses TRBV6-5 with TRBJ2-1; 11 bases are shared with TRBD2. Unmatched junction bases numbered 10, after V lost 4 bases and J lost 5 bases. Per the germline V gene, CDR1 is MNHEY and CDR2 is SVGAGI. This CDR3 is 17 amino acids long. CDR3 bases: TGTGCCAGCAGTTCCGTCGGACTAGCGGGCCAGGACAATGAGCAGTTCTTC. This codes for CASSSVGLAGQDNEQFF.

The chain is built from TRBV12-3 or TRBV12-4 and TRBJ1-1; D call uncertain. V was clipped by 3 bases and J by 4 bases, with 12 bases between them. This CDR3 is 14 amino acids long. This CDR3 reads CASSLRWLSTEAFF. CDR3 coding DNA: TGTGCCAGCAGTTTGAGGTGGTTATCCACTGAAGCTTTCTTT.

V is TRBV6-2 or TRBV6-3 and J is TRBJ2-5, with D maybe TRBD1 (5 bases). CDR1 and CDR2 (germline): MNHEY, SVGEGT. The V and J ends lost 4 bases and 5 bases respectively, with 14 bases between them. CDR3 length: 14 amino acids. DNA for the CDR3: TGTGCCAGCAGTTCGAACCAGGGTAGCGAGACCCAGTACTTC. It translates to CASSSNQGSETQYF.

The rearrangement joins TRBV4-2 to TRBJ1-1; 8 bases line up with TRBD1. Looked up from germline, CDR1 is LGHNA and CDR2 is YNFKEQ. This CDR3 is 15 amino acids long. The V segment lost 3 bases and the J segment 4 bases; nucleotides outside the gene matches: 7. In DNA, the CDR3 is TGTGCCAGCAGCCAGGGAGACAGGGGCGGCACTGAAGCTTTCTTT. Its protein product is CASSQGDRGGTEAFF.

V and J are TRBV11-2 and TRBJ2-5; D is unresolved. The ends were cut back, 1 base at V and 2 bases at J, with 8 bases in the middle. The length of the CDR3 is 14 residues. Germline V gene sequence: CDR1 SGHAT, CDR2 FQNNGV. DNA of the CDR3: TGTGCCAGCAGCTTAGGTCTACTACAAGAGACCCAGTACTTC. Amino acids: CASSLGLLQETQYF.

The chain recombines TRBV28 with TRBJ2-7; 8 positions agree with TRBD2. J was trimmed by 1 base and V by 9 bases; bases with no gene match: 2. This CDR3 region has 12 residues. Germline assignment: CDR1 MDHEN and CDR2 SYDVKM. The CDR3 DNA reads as TGTGCCAGACTAGCGGAGTCCTACGAGCAGTACTTC. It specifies CARLAESYEQYF.

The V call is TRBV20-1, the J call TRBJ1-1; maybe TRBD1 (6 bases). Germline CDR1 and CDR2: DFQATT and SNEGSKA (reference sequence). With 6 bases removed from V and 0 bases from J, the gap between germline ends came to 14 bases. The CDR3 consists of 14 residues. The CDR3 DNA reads TGCAGTGCCCCGGGGGGCCCTATGAACACTGAAGCTTTCTTT. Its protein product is CSAPGGPMNTEAFF.

The CDR3 DNA is TGCGCCAGCAGCTTGGGACTAGCGGGCCCGATCGAAGAGACCCAGTACTTC. Translating it yields CASSLGLAGPIEETQYF. V and J are TRBV5-1 and TRBJ2-5; 10 positions agree with TRBD2. The germline V gene has CDR1 SGHRS and CDR2 YFSETQ. V lost 0 bases to trimming and J lost 3 bases; unmatched junction nucleotides: 8. The CDR3 has 17 amino acids.

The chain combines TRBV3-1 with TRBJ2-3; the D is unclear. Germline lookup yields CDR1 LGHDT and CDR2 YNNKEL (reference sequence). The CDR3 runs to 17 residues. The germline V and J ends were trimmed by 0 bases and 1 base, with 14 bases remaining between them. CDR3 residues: CASSQDLGGPGTDTQYF. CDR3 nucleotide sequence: TGTGCCAGCAGCCAAGATCTTGGCGGACCGGGCACAGATACGCAGTATTTT.

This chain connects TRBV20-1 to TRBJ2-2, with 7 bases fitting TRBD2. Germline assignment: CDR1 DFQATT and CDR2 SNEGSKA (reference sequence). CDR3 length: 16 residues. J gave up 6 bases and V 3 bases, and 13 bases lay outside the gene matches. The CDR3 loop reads CSASGFGGGPSGELFF. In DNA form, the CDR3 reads TGCAGTGCTAGTGGGTTCGGGGGAGGGCCCTCCGGGGAGCTGTTTTTT.

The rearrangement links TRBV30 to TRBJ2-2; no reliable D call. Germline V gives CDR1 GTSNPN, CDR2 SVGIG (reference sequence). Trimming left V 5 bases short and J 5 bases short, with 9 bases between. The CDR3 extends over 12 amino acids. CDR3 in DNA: TGTGCCTGGGGAAGCGTGACCGGGGAGCTGTTTTTT. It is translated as CAWGSVTGELFF. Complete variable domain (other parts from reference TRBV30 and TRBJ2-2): SQTIHQWPATLVQPVGSPLSLECTVEGTSNPNLYWYRQAAGRGLQLLFYSVGIGQISSEVPQNLSASRPQDRQFILSSKKLLLSDSGFYLCAWGSVTGELFFGEGSRLTVL.

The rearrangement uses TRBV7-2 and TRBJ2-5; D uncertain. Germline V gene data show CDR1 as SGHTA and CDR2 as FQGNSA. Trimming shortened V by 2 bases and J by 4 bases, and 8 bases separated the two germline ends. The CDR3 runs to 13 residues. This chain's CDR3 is CASSLPRRETQYF. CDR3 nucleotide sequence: TGTGCCAGCAGCTTACCTAGACGAGAGACCCAGTACTTC.

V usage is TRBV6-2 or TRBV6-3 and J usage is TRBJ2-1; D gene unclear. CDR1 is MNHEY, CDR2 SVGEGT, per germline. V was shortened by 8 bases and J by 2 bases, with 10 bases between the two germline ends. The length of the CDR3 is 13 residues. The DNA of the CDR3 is TGTGCCAGCGGTGGAGCTACCTACAATGAGCAGTTCTTC. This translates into CASGGATYNEQFF.

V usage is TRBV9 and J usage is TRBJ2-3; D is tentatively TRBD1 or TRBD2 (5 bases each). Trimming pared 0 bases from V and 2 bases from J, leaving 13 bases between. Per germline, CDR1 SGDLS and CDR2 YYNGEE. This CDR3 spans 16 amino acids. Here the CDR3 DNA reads TGTGCCAGCAGCGTAGAAAGTGGGACCGTCACAGATACGCAGTATTTT. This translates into CASSVESGTVTDTQYF.

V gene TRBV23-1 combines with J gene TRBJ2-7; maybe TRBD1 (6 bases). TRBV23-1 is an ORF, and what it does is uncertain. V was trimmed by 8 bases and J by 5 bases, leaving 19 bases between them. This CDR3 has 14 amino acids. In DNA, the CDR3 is TGCGCCAGCTTTGGGGCCGGGACATTCGACGAGCAGTACGTC. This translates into CASFGAGTFDEQYV.

The CDR3 nucleotides read TGTGCCAGCTCACCCTACCTTTGGGAAGCTTTCTTT. It translates to CASSPYLWEAFF. The chain recombines TRBV18 with TRBJ1-1; D not certain. The germline V gene encodes CDR1 KGHSH and CDR2 LQKENI. V was clipped by 3 bases and J by 8 bases, with 10 bases between them. The CDR3 has 12 residues.

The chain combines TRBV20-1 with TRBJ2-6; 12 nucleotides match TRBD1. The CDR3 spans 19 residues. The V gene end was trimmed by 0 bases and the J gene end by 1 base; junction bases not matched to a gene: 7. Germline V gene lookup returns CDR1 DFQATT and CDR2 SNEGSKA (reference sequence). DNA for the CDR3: TGCAGTGCTAGAGATCGAGTGGGACAGGGGGCTTCTGGGGCCAACGTCCTGACTTTC. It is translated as CSARDRVGQGASGANVLTF.

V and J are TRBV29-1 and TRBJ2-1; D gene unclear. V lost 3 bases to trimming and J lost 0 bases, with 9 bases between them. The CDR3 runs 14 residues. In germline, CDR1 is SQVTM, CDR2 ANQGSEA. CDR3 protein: CSVDPRSSYNEQFF. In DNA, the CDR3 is TGCAGCGTTGATCCCCGGAGCTCCTACAATGAGCAGTTCTTC.

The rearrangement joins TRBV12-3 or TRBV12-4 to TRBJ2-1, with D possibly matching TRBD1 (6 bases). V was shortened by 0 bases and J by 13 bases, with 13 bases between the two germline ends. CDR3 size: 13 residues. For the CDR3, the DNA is TGTGCCAGCAGTTTAGCGGAAGGGGGTAGCCAGTTCTTC. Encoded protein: CASSLAEGGSQFF.

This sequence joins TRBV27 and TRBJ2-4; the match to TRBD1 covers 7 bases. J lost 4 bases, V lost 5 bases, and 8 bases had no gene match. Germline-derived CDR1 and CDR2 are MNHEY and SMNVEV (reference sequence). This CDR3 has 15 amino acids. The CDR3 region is CASSLHPQGKNIQYF. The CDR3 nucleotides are TGTGCCAGCAGTCTCCACCCACAGGGGAAAAACATTCAGTACTTC.

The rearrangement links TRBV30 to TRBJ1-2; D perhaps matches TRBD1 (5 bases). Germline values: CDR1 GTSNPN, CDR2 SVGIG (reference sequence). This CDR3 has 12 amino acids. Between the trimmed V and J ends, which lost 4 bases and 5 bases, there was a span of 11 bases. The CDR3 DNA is TGTGCCTGGAATATAGGGACTTATGGCTACACCTTC. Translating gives CAWNIGTYGYTF. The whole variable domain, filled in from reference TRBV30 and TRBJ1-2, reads SQTIHQWPATLVQPVGSPLSLECTVEGTSNPNLYWYRQAAGRGLQLLFYSVGIGQISSEVPQNLSASRPQDRQFILSSKKLLLSDSGFYLCAWNIGTYGYTFGSGTRLTVV.